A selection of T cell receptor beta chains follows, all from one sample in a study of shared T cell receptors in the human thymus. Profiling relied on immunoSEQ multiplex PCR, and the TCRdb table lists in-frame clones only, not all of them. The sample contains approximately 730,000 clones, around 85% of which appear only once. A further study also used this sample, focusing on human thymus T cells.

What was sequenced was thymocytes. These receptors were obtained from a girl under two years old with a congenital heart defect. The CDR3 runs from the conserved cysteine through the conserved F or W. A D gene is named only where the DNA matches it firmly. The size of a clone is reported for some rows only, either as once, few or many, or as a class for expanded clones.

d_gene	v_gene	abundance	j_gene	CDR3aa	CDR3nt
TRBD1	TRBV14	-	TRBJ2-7	CASSFKPGQGNEQYF	TGTGCCAGCAGCTTCAAACCGGGACAGGGGAACGAGCAGTACTTC
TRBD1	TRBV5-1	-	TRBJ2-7	CASSLFRDRDYEQYF	TGCGCCAGCAGCTTGTTCCGGGACAGAGACTACGAGCAGTACTTC
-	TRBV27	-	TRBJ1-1	CASRDTGNLNTEAFF	TGTGCCAGCAGAGATACCGGTAATCTTAACACTGAAGCTTTCTTT
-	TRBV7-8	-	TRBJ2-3	CASITLRGGDTDTQYF	TGTGCCAGCATAACACTAAGAGGGGGTGACACAGATACGCAGTATTTT
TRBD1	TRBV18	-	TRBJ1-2	CASSLTGGAGANYGYTF	TGTGCCAGCTCACTCACAGGGGGCGCGGGAGCTAACTATGGCTACACCTTC
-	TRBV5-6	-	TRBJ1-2	CASSWGGRNYGYTF	TGTGCCAGCAGCTGGGGGGGGCGCAACTATGGCTACACCTTC
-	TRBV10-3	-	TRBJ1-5	CAISEYGDQPQHF	TGTGCCATCAGTGAGTACGGGGATCAGCCCCAGCATTTT
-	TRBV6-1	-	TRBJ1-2	CASSEAVLGEGRDGYTF	TGTGCCAGCAGTGAAGCTGTGCTCGGGGAGGGTCGGGATGGCTACACCTTC
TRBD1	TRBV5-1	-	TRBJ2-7	CASSLAGTGVGEQYF	TGCGCCAGCAGCTTGGCAGGGACAGGGGTTGGCGAGCAGTACTTC
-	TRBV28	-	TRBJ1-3	CASSLVGSSGNTIYF	TGTGCCAGCAGTTTAGTGGGCAGCTCTGGAAACACCATATATTTT
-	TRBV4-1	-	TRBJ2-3	CASSQDRQGTDTQYF	TGCGCCAGCAGCCAAGATAGACAGGGCACAGATACGCAGTATTTT
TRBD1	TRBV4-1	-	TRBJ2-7	CASSQGTGHSYEQYF	TGCGCCAGCAGCCAAGGGACAGGGCACTCCTACGAGCAGTACTTC
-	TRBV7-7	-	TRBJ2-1	CASSLQGPPDANEQFF	TGTGCCAGCAGTTTACAGGGCCCTCCTGACGCAAATGAGCAGTTCTTC
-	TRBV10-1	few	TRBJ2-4	CASSTRRGDTPGGNIQYF	TGCGCCAGCAGCACCCGGCGAGGGGACACCCCGGGAGGAAACATTCAGTACTTC
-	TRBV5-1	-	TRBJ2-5	CASSLGPLMAGKETQYF	TGCGCCAGCAGCTTGGGCCCCTTAATGGCGGGGAAAGAGACCCAGTACTTC
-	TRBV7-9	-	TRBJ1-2	CASSLGRYGYTF	TGTGCCAGCAGCTTAGGTCGCTATGGCTACACCTTC
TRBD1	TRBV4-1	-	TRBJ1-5	CASSQDGTGVQPQHF	TGCGCCAGCAGCCAAGATGGGACAGGGGTTCAGCCCCAGCATTTT
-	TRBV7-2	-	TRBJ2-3	CASSLAVPGTDTQYF	TGTGCCAGCAGCTTAGCCGTCCCGGGCACAGATACGCAGTATTTT
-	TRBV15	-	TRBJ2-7	CATSMLPDTVAYEQYF	TGTGCCACCAGCATGCTACCAGACACGGTTGCCTACGAGCAGTACTTC
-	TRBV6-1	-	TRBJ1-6	CASRLEAGLWSPLHF	TGTGCCAGCAGGTTAGAGGCAGGGCTTTGGTCACCCCTCCACTTT
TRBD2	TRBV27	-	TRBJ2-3	CASSLRAPSGGSDTQYF	TGTGCCAGCAGTCTTCGGGCCCCTAGCGGGGGGTCGGATACGCAGTATTTT
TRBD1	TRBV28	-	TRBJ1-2	CASSLFRGQSQTYGYTF	TGTGCCAGCAGTTTATTCCGGGGACAGAGCCAAACCTATGGCTACACCTTC
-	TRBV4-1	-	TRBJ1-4	CASSSAATGKFVGEKLFF	TGCGCCAGCAGCAGCGCGGCCACGGGTAAATTTGTGGGTGAAAAACTGTTTTTT
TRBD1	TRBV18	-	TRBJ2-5	CASSPPTGGEETQYF	TGTGCCAGCTCTCCGCCGACAGGGGGCGAGGAGACCCAGTACTTC
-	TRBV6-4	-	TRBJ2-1	CASSNGGYPYNEQFF	TGTGCCAGCAGCAACGGGGGTTATCCCTACAATGAGCAGTTCTTC
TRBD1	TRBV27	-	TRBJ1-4	CASRPGTGALLSEKLFF	TGTGCCAGCAGACCCGGGACAGGGGCTCTACTAAGTGAAAAACTGTTTTTT
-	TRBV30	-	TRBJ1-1	CAWCPGGPGTEAFF	TGTGCCTGGTGTCCGGGGGGACCAGGCACTGAAGCTTTCTTT
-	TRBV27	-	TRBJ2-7	CASRSQGMGEEQYF	TGTGCCAGCAGGTCACAGGGAATGGGGGAAGAGCAGTACTTC
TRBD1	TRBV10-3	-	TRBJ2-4	CAISEEGRGQGPPVQAKNIQYF	TGTGCCATCAGTGAGGAGGGTCGGGGACAGGGCCCTCCCGTTCAAGCCAAAAACATTCAGTACTTC
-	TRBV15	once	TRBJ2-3	CATSRDSSYKVTQRDTQYF	TGTGCCACCAGCAGAGACAGCAGCTATAAAGTCACACAGCGGGATACGCAGTATTTT
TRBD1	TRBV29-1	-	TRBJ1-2	CSVELKLGHRGMFRYTF	TGCAGCGTTGAGTTAAAACTTGGGCACAGGGGGATGTTTCGCTACACCTTC
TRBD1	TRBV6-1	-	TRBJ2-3	CASSRRDRDTDTQYF	TGTGCCAGCAGTCGCCGGGACAGGGATACAGATACGCAGTATTTT
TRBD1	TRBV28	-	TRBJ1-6	CASNPGQGSSPLHF	TGTGCCAGCAACCCGGGACAGGGTTCTTCACCCCTCCACTTT
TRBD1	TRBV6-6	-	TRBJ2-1	CASTGNRGRPYNEQFF	TGTGCCAGCACCGGGAACAGGGGGCGTCCCTACAATGAGCAGTTCTTC
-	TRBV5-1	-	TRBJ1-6	CASSLKGSPLHF	TGCGCCAGCAGTTTAAAGGGGTCACCCCTCCACTTT
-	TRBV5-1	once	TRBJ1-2	CASSFFPSPYGYTF	TGCGCCAGCAGCTTTTTTCCGTCTCCTTATGGCTACACCTTC
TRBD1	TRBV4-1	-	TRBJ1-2	CASSQVPGQGSGYTF	TGCGCCAGCAGCCAAGTGCCGGGACAGGGAAGCGGCTACACCTTC
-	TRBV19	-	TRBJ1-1	CASSIRDTEAFF	TGTGCCAGTAGTATCAGGGACACTGAAGCTTTCTTT
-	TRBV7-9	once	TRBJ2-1	CASSLVGSRVYNEQFF	TGTGCCAGCAGCTTAGTAGGCTCCCGGGTGTACAATGAGCAGTTCTTC
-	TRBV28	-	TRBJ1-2	CASTPTGVHGYTF	TGTGCCAGCACCCCGACGGGGGTACATGGCTACACCTTC
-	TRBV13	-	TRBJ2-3	CASSRGKNTDTQYF	TGTGCCAGCAGCCGGGGGAAAAACACAGATACGCAGTATTTT
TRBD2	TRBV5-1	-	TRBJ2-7	CASSFSGGTYEQYF	TGCGCCAGCAGCTTTAGCGGGGGTACCTACGAGCAGTACTTC
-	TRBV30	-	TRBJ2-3	CAWSVGGARADTQYF	TGTGCCTGGAGTGTAGGGGGGGCGCGGGCAGATACGCAGTATTTT
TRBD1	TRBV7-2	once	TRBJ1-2	CASSFIPGTGGAGYGYTF	TGTGCCAGCAGCTTTATACCCGGGACAGGGGGCGCGGGCTATGGCTACACCTTC
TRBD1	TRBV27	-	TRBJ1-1	CASGGTGAVTEAFF	TGTGCCTCAGGGGGAACAGGAGCTGTGACTGAAGCTTTCTTT
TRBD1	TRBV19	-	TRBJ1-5	CASSKPLTGDGPQHF	TGTGCCAGTAGTAAACCCTTGACAGGGGATGGGCCCCAGCATTTT
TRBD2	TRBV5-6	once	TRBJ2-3	CASRSRLAGGRHTQYF	TGTGCCAGCAGGTCTCGACTAGCGGGGGGGCGCCATACGCAGTATTTT
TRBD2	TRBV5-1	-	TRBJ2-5	CASSPGGTSGGAIQETQYF	TGCGCCAGCAGCCCAGGGGGGACTAGCGGGGGAGCCATCCAAGAGACCCAGTACTTC
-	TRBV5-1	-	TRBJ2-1	CASSLGGGAEQFF	TGCGCCAGCAGCTTGGGGGGGGGCGCTGAGCAGTTCTTC
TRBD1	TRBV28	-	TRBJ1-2	CASIRDREKYGYTF	TGTGCCAGCATCAGGGACAGGGAAAAATATGGCTACACCTTC
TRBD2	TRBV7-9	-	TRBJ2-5	CASSRGLAGDQETQYF	TGTGCCAGCAGCCGCGGACTAGCGGGGGACCAAGAGACCCAGTACTTC
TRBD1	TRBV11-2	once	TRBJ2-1	CASSSHRGPWISHNEQFF	TGTGCCAGCAGCTCTCACAGGGGCCCTTGGATATCCCACAATGAGCAGTTCTTC
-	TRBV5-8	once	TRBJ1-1	CASSPTDENTEAFF	TGTGCCAGCAGCCCGACAGACGAGAACACTGAAGCTTTCTTT
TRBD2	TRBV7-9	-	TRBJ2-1	CASSPAGGSYNEQFF	TGTGCCAGCAGCCCAGCGGGGGGCTCCTACAATGAGCAGTTCTTC
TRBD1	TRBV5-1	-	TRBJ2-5	CASSLEDRGEETQYF	TGCGCCAGCAGCTTGGAGGACAGGGGTGAAGAGACCCAGTACTTC
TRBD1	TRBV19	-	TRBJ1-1	CASATGGNTEAFF	TGTGCCAGTGCAACAGGGGGCAACACTGAAGCTTTCTTT
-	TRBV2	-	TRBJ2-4	CASSETWAATAKNIQYF	TGTGCCAGCAGTGAAACCTGGGCAGCAACAGCCAAAAACATTCAGTACTTC